The 4 T cell receptor beta chains given below trace back to one sample, sequenced in a study of T-cell reconstitution after alpha-beta-depleted transplantation in children. Unique molecular identifiers were incorporated when the TCRbeta library was constructed. In TCRdb, the PCR reads were re-called with MiXCR into one record per CDR3 protein. Of about 610,000 distinct CDR3 sequences in the sample, over 9.5% were seen once. Sample: PBMCs from the stem cell graft donor, taken from the stem cell graft. These receptors all stem from a human donor who donated a stem cell graft to a child with acute myeloid leukemia.

The gene calls are TRBV20-1 and TRBJ2-3, with a possible D match to TRBD2 (6 bases). The CDR3 sequence is 17 residues long. Trimming removed 0 bases at V and 0 bases at J, with 16 bases between. Germline values: CDR1 DFQATT, CDR2 SNEGSKA (reference sequence). This CDR3 reads CSARDLIGRISTDTQYF. CDR3 nucleotides: TGCAGTGCTAGAGATTTAATAGGGAGGATTAGCACAGATACGCAGTATTTT.

This clonotype turned up a few times. The chain carries TRBV20-1 and TRBJ2-7, with TRBD1 matching over 7 bases. The CDR3 has 12 residues. Trimming cost V 6 bases and J 3 bases; bases outside gene matches: 5. CDR1 is DFQATT, CDR2 SNEGSKA, per germline (reference sequence). The CDR3 here is CSAGQVFYEQYF. The CDR3 region has the DNA TGCAGTGCCGGACAGGTTTTCTACGAGCAGTACTTC.

This clonotype was counted a few times. V is TRBV4-3 and J is TRBJ1-1; D gene ambiguous. This CDR3 comprises 12 residues. Germline V gene data show CDR1 as LGHNA and CDR2 as YSLEER. The V gene lost 4 bases and the J gene lost 6 bases, with 9 bases spanning the gap. As DNA, the CDR3 is TGCGCCAGCAGCCCCGAAGGGTCTGAAGCTTTCTTT. It codes for CASSPEGSEAFF.

The V call is TRBV3-1, the J call TRBJ1-2; D gene uncertain. V lost 0 bases and J 2 bases, leaving 4 bases between the germline ends. The CDR3 totals 13 residues. In germline, CDR1 is LGHDT, CDR2 YNNKEL (reference sequence). CDR3 residues: CASSQEENYGYTF. In DNA form, the CDR3 reads TGTGCCAGCAGCCAAGAGGAGAACTATGGCTACACCTTC.